Reported below is one T cell receptor (beta chain). The antigen remains unidentified. Trimming removed 0 bases from V and 6 bases from J, with 8 bases in between. Per the germline V gene, CDR1 is LGHNA and CDR2 is YNFKEQ. The CDR3 has 14 residues. The source of the sample is a study of CD4+ T cells in melanoma. Clones were read by immunoSEQ multiplex PCR, and TCRdb kept only the in-frame ones, dropping some. The profile shows around 55,000 clones, nearly 70% of them singletons. Study-wide results and limits: Diverse differentiation states were reported for melanoma neoantigen-specific CD4+ T cells.

This TCR was sampled from a human donor with melanoma. The V gene is TRBV4-2, the J gene TRBJ2-2; D remains unclear. Sequencing was performed on tumor tissue. The CDR3 loop is CASSQDRSAGELFF. The CDR3 region has the DNA TGTGCCAGCAGCCAAGACCGCTCAGCCGGGGAGCTGTTTTTT.